This T cell receptor beta chain was sequenced during a study of T cells in localized non-small cell lung cancer. The length of the CDR3 is 14 residues. V shed 1 base and J shed 3 bases, with 10 bases lying between them. Germline assignment: CDR1 SGHDN and CDR2 FVKESK. The assay was immunoSEQ multiplex PCR, and TCRdb's table has in-frame clones only and misses some. The table records fewer than 35,000 clones, roughly 89% of them present only once. As for this clone: The antigen is not known.

General study findings and limits: Peak T cell clonality was found in uninvolved adjacent lung, exceeding tumor.

The receptor was derived from a female donor at least 60 years old with stage I lung adenocarcinoma. The chain employs TRBV14 and TRBJ2-7; tentative D call: TRBD1 (6 bases). The sequencing used peripheral blood, collected before any cancer treatment. The CDR3 reads CASSQGTVDYEQYF. CDR3 coding DNA: TGTGCCAGCAGCCAAGGGACAGTTGACTACGAGCAGTACTTC.